The present T cell receptor (beta chain) was sequenced within a study of T-cell reconstitution after alpha-beta-depleted transplantation in children. Study-level findings and limits: Expanded clones from the graft, numbering several hundred, reportedly supplied alpha-beta T cells about two months after transplant.

The CDR3 consists of 14 residues. The V and J ends lost 2 bases and 4 bases, in that order; junction bases with no gene match: 6. CDR1 DFQATT and CDR2 SNEGSKA come from the germline V gene (reference sequence). Preparation of the TCRbeta library used unique molecular identifiers. TCRdb ran MiXCR on the PCR reads and lists one entry per CDR3 protein. Of around 960,000 distinct CDR3 sequences in the sample, around 30% are singletons; the top ten hold 28%. Remarks on this clonotype: The antigen remains undetermined.

This specimen consisted of PBMCs, mostly from graft donor cells, obtained 360 days after TCRalphabeta/CD19-depleted stem cell transplant. The chain recombines TRBV20-1 with TRBJ2-5; the match to TRBD1 covers 8 bases. The TCR sequence derives from a boy under three years old who had a stem cell transplant for SCID, so the T cells may come from the graft donor. Here the CDR3 DNA reads TGCAGTGCTAGACGGACAGGGTCGGGAGAGACCCAGTACTTC. Protein sequence: CSARRTGSGETQYF.